This T cell receptor beta chain was recorded in a study of healthy donors' naive CD4 and CD8 T cells. Each TCR library used roughly 490 ng of total RNA and a linear amplification protocol. TCRdb re-analysed the reads in MiXCR, keeping a single row per CDR3 protein. The sample has roughly 200,000 distinct CDR3 sequences, about four fifths seen once. The germline CDR1 and CDR2 sequences are MNHEY and SVGAGI. The ends were cut back, 8 bases at V and 1 base at J, with 15 bases in the middle. There are 15 residues in the CDR3. This sequence originates from a pool of human donors in good health; the sample pools cells from several healthy donors. The chain employs TRBV6-5 and TRBJ1-3; tentatively, D is TRBD1 (5 bases). Sequencing was performed on naive CD4+ and CD8+ T cells sorted from blood, pooled from several donors. The CDR3 reads CASYSQTVSGNTIYF. CDR3 nucleotides: TGTGCCAGCTACTCCCAGACAGTGTCTGGAAACACCATATATTTT.